The 3 T cell receptor beta chains below come from one sample, sequenced in a study of regulatory T cells in long-lasting Graves disease. This sample's time point: persistent/refractory GD, antithyroid drugs over 5 years with positive TRAb. Isolated PBMC RNA provided the starting material for the TCR library. Building of the TCR beta libraries involved iRepertoire HTBI primers and Arm-PCR of CDR3 regions. TCRdb reprocessed the multiplex PCR reads via MiXCR and lists one record per CDR3 protein. The data contain around 450,000 distinct CDR3 sequences, about a fifth of them singletons. The sample here was peripheral blood mononuclear cells (PBMCs), taken when the disease was refractory, from a patient treated with antithyroid drugs. The receptors come from a female donor with Graves disease.

In its sample, this clonotype was seen a few times. J is TRBJ2-7 and V is TRBV27, with 9 bases matching TRBD2. V shed 0 bases, J shed 1 base, and the junction held 7 bases outside the gene matches. CDR1 and CDR2 (germline): MNHEY, SMNVEV (reference sequence). This CDR3 comprises 17 residues. The CDR3 protein is CASSLSTLAGSSYEQYF. Written as DNA, the CDR3 is TGTGCCAGCAGTTTATCCACCCTAGCGGGAAGTTCCTACGAGCAGTACTTC.

The chain has TRBV5-6 and TRBJ1-2; D is uncertain. The germline V gene encodes CDR1 SGHDT and CDR2 YYEEEE. Trimming took 3 bases from V and 4 from J, leaving 13 bases between them. The CDR3 runs to 14 residues. The CDR3 region is CASSSPSGSYGYTF. The CDR3 DNA reads TGTGCCAGCAGCTCCCCATCAGGATCCTATGGCTACACCTTC.

The gene calls are TRBV20-1 and TRBJ1-1, with D hard to call. The CDR3 is 11 amino acids. The germline V and J ends were trimmed by 3 bases and 7 bases, with 9 bases remaining between them. CDR1 DFQATT and CDR2 SNEGSKA come from the germline V gene (reference sequence). The CDR3 loop is CSASGRGEAFF. CDR3 coding DNA: TGCAGTGCTAGTGGGCGGGGTGAAGCTTTCTTT.